The 25 T cell receptor beta chains given below trace back to one sample, sequenced in a study of regulatory T cells in long-lasting Graves disease. The authors built TCR beta libraries using iRepertoire HTBI primers and Arm-PCR of CDR3 regions. From the multiplex PCR reads, TCRdb called clonotypes with MiXCR, one entry per CDR3 protein. This table holds 350,000 to 550,000 distinct CDR3 sequences, 15% to 20% found once. Time point: newly diagnosed GD, antithyroid drugs for less than 3 months. Construction of the TCR library relied on RNA isolated from PBMCs. Separately, the same data were catalogued under a study of T cells in Graves' hyperthyroidism and ophthalmopathy.

The sample here was peripheral blood mononuclear cells (PBMCs), taken at new diagnosis, from a patient treated with antithyroid drugs. These receptors came from a woman between 18 and 30 years old with Graves disease.

This clonotype was found many times. This sequence joins TRBV28 and TRBJ2-1, with D uncertain. The V gene lost 6 bases and the J gene lost 6 bases, with 12 bases spanning the gap. Germline CDR1 and CDR2: MDHEN and SYDVKM. The CDR3 is made up of 13 amino acids. The CDR3 nucleotides read TGTGCCAGCAGCCCTTACAGCATCAATGAGCAGTTCTTC. Its protein is CASSPYSINEQFF.

This clonotype showed up many times. V gene TRBV2 combines with J gene TRBJ1-1, with D possibly TRBD1 on 5 matching bases. V was clipped by 6 bases and J by 2 bases, with 13 bases between them. This CDR3 spans 14 amino acids. Germline CDR1 reads SNHLY; CDR2 reads FYNNEI. CDR3 bases: TGTGCCAGCAGGGATAGACAGAGTAACACTGAAGCTTTCTTT. As protein: CASRDRQSNTEAFF.

This clonotype was found many times. V is TRBV20-1 and J is TRBJ1-1, with a tentative D call TRBD1 (6 bases). V lost 2 bases, J lost 0 bases, and 10 bases lay in between. CDR1 DFQATT and CDR2 SNEGSKA come from the germline V gene (reference sequence). This CDR3 region has 14 residues. CDR3 loop: CSARRGQLNTEAFF. CDR3 DNA sequence: TGCAGTGCTAGACGGGGACAATTGAACACTGAAGCTTTCTTT.

The V gene is TRBV27, the J gene TRBJ1-3; D unclear. V lost 5 bases and J 1 base, leaving 9 bases between the germline ends. This CDR3 region has 14 residues. Per the germline V gene, CDR1 is MNHEY and CDR2 is SMNVEV (reference sequence). CDR3 nucleotide sequence: TGTGCCAGCAGTGTAACGTTATCTGGAAACACCATATATTTT. It yields the protein CASSVTLSGNTIYF.

The J gene is TRBJ1-3, the V gene TRBV30; D not certain. Germline CDR1 and CDR2: GTSNPN and SVGIG (reference sequence). Trimming shortened V by 2 bases and J by 0 bases, and 11 bases separated the two germline ends. This CDR3 has 15 residues. CDR3 bases: TGTGCCTGGAGTACGGGGTGGTTCTCTGGAAACACCATATATTTT. Translated: CAWSTGWFSGNTIYF.

This clonotype appeared a few times. The rearrangement joins TRBV2 to TRBJ2-5, with 8 bases matching TRBD1. Germline V gene sequence: CDR1 SNHLY, CDR2 FYNNEI. Germline trimming cut 3 bases from V and 5 bases from J; bases unmatched to any gene: 5. The CDR3 sequence is 14 residues long. The CDR3 spells CASSETGAAETQYF. The CDR3 DNA is TGTGCCAGCAGTGAGACAGGGGCAGCGGAGACCCAGTACTTC.

In its sample, this clonotype was seen many times. The chain couples TRBV27 to TRBJ2-7; tentatively, D is TRBD1 (7 bases). Germline V gene sequence: CDR1 MNHEY, CDR2 SMNVEV (reference sequence). This CDR3 region has 14 residues. The V end lost 2 bases, the J end lost 3 bases, and 11 bases lay between the germline ends. The CDR3 here is CASSLAQGGYEQYF. DNA of the CDR3: TGTGCCAGCAGTTTAGCTCAGGGGGGCTACGAGCAGTACTTC.

This rearrangement joins TRBV27 to TRBJ2-5, with D possibly TRBD1 on 6 matching bases. The CDR3 is 15 residues long. From germline, CDR1 is MNHEY and CDR2 SMNVEV (reference sequence). V was cut by 0 bases and J by 1 base, with 9 bases left in between. Here the CDR3 DNA reads TGTGCCAGCAGTTTATCGGTGGGGGCCCAAGAGACCCAGTACTTC. It yields the protein CASSLSVGAQETQYF.

The rearrangement uses TRBV5-1 and TRBJ2-5; 9 nucleotides line up with TRBD1. The trim removed 4 bases at V and 4 bases at J, leaving 2 bases unmatched. Germline V gene lookup returns CDR1 SGHRS and CDR2 YFSETQ. The CDR3 is made up of 13 amino acids. CDR3 in amino acids: CASSVTGGETQYF. CDR3 in DNA: TGCGCCAGCAGCGTGACAGGGGGAGAGACCCAGTACTTC.

This clonotype occurred a few times. The chain couples TRBV7-2 to TRBJ1-2, with D possibly matching TRBD1 (5 bases). The V gene lost 5 bases and the J gene lost 3 bases, with 19 bases spanning the gap. The CDR3 is 16 amino acids. The V gene's germline CDR1 is SGHTA and CDR2 FQGNSA. CDR3 residues: CASSRPRDPVHYGYTF. For the CDR3, the DNA is TGTGCCAGCAGCCGCCCCCGGGACCCGGTGCACTATGGCTACACCTTC.

This clonotype showed up many times. The rearrangement uses TRBV7-6 and TRBJ2-3, with D hard to call. The CDR3 sequence is 10 residues long. Germline-derived CDR1 and CDR2 are SGHVS and FNYEAQ. V was clipped by 7 bases and J by 6 bases, with 5 bases between them. The CDR3: CASTRDTQYF. CDR3 in DNA: TGTGCCAGCACCCGGGATACGCAGTATTTT.

The chain is built from TRBV19 and TRBJ1-4; possibly TRBD1 for D (6 bases). CDR1 and CDR2 (germline): LNHDA, SQIVND (reference sequence). The CDR3 totals 13 residues. V gave up 9 bases and J gave up 8 bases, with 16 bases separating them. CDR3 sequence: CASGGAPHEKLFF. The CDR3 DNA is TGTGCCAGCGGGGGGGCCCCACACGAAAAACTGTTTTTT.

This clonotype was seen at least ten times. The chain couples TRBV5-5 to TRBJ2-5; no reliable D call. Germline values: CDR1 SGHKS, CDR2 YYEKEE (reference sequence). V dropped 0 bases and J dropped 1 base, with 7 bases sitting between them. The CDR3 runs 14 residues. Here the CDR3 reads CASSLANSQETQYF. DNA of the CDR3: TGTGCCAGCAGCTTGGCCAACAGCCAAGAGACCCAGTACTTC.

The J gene is TRBJ2-3, the V gene TRBV3-1; perhaps TRBD2 as D (6 bases). This CDR3 is 16 amino acids long. Germline CDR1 reads LGHDT; CDR2 reads YNNKEL (reference sequence). Trimming cost V 3 bases and J 8 bases, with 21 bases left between them. Here the CDR3 reads CASSQTSGRGPGTQYF. CDR3 sequence (DNA): TGTGCCAGCAGCCAGACCAGCGGGCGGGGCCCGGGTACGCAGTATTTT.

This clonotype showed up many times. Compared with germline, one end of the junction differs, possibly owing to a read error. The chain carries TRBV11-2 and TRBJ2-1; D not certain. Per the germline V gene, CDR1 is SGHAT and CDR2 is FQNNGV. The CDR3 has 12 residues. The CDR3 here is CASSIEYYEQFF. The DNA for the CDR3 is TGTGCCAGCAGCATAGAGTATTATGAGCAGTTCTTC.

This clonotype has at least ten counts. This chain connects TRBV7-3 to TRBJ2-7; the match to TRBD2 covers 8 bases. Germline V gene sequence: CDR1 SGHTA, CDR2 FQGTGA. The trim removed 2 bases at V and 5 bases at J, leaving 8 bases unmatched. The CDR3 consists of 15 residues. The CDR3: CASSLEAGGSNEQYF. For the CDR3, the DNA is TGTGCCAGCAGCTTAGAGGCGGGAGGCAGCAACGAGCAGTACTTC.

This clonotype was recorded a few times. The chain carries TRBV30 and TRBJ1-3; D gene uncertain. V gave up 0 bases and J gave up 0 bases, with 12 bases separating them. Germline V gives CDR1 GTSNPN, CDR2 SVGIG (reference sequence). CDR3 length equals 16 residues. The CDR3 DNA sequence: TGTGCCTGGAGTGTACCTACTGAGTTCTCTGGAAACACCATATATTTT. It yields the protein CAWSVPTEFSGNTIYF.

This clonotype was seen only a few times. The chain uses TRBV19 and TRBJ2-1, with unresolved D. The CDR3 runs to 12 residues. CDR1 is LNHDA, CDR2 SQIVND, per germline (reference sequence). V lost 3 bases to trimming and J lost 5 bases, with 5 bases between them. CDR3: CASSIFNNEQFF. The CDR3 bases are TGTGCCAGTAGTATTTTTAACAATGAGCAGTTCTTC.

The chain couples TRBV4-3 to TRBJ2-1, with 8 nucleotides matching TRBD2. The CDR3 is 22 residues long. Germline V CDR1 and CDR2: LGHNA, YSLEER. Trimming removed 0 bases from V and 2 bases from J; junction bases left unmatched: 21. CDR3 bases: TGCGCCAGCAGCCAAGAAATCCTGGCTAGCGGGTTCCTCGCTCATGCCTACAATGAGCAGTTCTTC. Its translation: CASSQEILASGFLAHAYNEQFF.

V gene TRBV28 combines with J gene TRBJ1-6; perhaps TRBD1 as D (6 bases). Germline V CDR1 and CDR2: MDHEN, SYDVKM. Trimming removed 6 bases from V and 8 bases from J, with 17 bases in between. The CDR3 totals 15 residues. For the CDR3, the DNA is TGTGCCAGCAGCTTCGGGGGCAGGGGCGATTCACCCCTCCACTTT. As protein: CASSFGGRGDSPLHF.

In regard to this clonotype: A much larger clone lies one base from this, so it may be a read error. The CDR3 loop reads CASANPGTSSYEQFF. The CDR3 DNA sequence: TGTGCCAGCGCCAACCCCGGGACTAGCAGCTACGAGCAGTTCTTC. The V and J genes are TRBV2 and TRBJ2-1; 9 nucleotides align to TRBD2. J was trimmed by 10 bases and V by 8 bases; bases with no gene match: 15. This CDR3 comprises 15 residues. Germline V gives CDR1 SNHLY, CDR2 FYNNEI.

J is TRBJ2-7 and V is TRBV5-1, with 7 bases fitting TRBD2. CDR1 SGHRS and CDR2 YFSETQ come from the germline V gene. The CDR3 contains 14 residues. With 4 bases clipped from V and 1 base from J, the junction kept 5 bases outside the gene matches. CDR3 loop: CASSILAESYEQYF. The CDR3 bases are TGCGCCAGCAGCATTCTAGCGGAGTCCTACGAGCAGTACTTC.

CDR3 protein: CASSDRTGTGNEKLFF. DNA for the CDR3: TGTGCCAGCAGCGATAGAACCGGGACTGGGAATGAAAAACTGTTTTTT. This chain connects TRBV13 to TRBJ1-4; D is perhaps TRBD1 (5 bases). V was trimmed by 5 bases and J by 5 bases, leaving 18 bases between them. The length of the CDR3 is 16 residues. Germline V lookup: CDR1 PRHDT, CDR2 FYEKMQ (reference sequence).

The V call is TRBV6-2 or TRBV6-3, the J call TRBJ2-1; 8 bases line up with TRBD1. V was pared by 7 bases and J by 6 bases, with 8 bases of the junction left unmatched. Per germline, CDR1 MNHEY and CDR2 SVGEGT. The CDR3 totals 14 residues. CDR3 region: CASTTRQGRNEQFF. As DNA, the CDR3 is TGTGCCAGCACTACCCGACAGGGGCGCAATGAGCAGTTCTTC.

The V gene is TRBV30, the J gene TRBJ2-2; D gene unclear. Germline V gene data show CDR1 as GTSNPN and CDR2 as SVGIG (reference sequence). The CDR3 has 12 residues. Trimming cost V 3 bases and J 4 bases, with 6 bases left between them. CDR3 sequence reads: CAWRSITGELFF. The CDR3 bases are TGTGCCTGGAGAAGCATCACCGGGGAGCTGTTTTTT.